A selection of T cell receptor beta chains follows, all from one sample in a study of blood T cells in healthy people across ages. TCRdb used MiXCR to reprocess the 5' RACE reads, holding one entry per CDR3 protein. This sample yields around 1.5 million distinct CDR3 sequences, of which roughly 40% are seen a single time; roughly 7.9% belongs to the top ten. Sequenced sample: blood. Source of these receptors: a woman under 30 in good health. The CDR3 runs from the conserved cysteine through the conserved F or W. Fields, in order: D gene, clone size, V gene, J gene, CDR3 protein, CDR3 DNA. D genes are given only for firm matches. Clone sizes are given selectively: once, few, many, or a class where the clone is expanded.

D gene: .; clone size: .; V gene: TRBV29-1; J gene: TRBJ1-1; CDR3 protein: CSVPEAFF; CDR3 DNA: TGCAGCGTCCCAGAAGCTTTCTTT
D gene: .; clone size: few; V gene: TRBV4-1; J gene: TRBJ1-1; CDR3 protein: CASSQRELDTEAFF; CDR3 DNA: TGCGCCAGCAGCCAGAGGGAGCTGGACACTGAAGCTTTCTTT
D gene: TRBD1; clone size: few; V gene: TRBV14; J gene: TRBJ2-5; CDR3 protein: CASSPHIGQGETQYF; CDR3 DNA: TGTGCCAGCAGCCCGCACATAGGACAGGGGGAGACCCAGTACTTC
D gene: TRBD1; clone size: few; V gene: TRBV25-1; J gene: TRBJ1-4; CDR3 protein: CASTGGTNEKLFF; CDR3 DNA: TGTGCCAGCACAGGGGGCACTAATGAAAAACTGTTTTTT
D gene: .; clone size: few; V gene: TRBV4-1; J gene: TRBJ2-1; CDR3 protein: CASSQDTYGPSYNEQFF; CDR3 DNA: TGCGCCAGCAGCCAAGATACGTACGGACCGTCCTACAATGAGCAGTTCTTC
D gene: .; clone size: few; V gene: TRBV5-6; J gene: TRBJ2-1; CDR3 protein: CASSLDRNNEQFF; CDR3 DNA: TGTGCCAGCAGCTTGGACCGGAACAATGAGCAGTTCTTC
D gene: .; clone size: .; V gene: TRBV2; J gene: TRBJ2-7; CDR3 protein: CASSAQGGRYEQYF; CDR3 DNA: TGTGCCAGCAGTGCTCAGGGGGGGAGGTACGAGCAGTACTTC
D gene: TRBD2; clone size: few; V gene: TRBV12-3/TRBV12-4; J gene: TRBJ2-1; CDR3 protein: CASSSAGAGRGYNEQFF; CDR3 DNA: TGTGCCAGCAGCTCAGCGGGGGCCGGCAGGGGCTACAATGAGCAGTTCTTC
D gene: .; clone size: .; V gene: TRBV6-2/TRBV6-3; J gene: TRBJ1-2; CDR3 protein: CASSYSGVDGYTF; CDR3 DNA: TGTGCCAGCAGTTACAGCGGGGTGGATGGCTACACCTTC
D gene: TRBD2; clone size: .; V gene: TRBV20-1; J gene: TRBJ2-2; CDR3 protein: CSASGGPSDTGELFF; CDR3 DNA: TGCAGCGCCTCGGGGGGGCCTTCTGACACCGGGGAGCTGTTTTTT
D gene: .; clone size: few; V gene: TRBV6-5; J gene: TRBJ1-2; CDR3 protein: CASSSVGYYGYTF; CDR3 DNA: TGTGCCAGCAGCTCGGTGGGGTACTATGGCTACACCTTC
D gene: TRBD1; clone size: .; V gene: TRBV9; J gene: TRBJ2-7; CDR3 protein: CASSGEGTGSYEQYF; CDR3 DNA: TGTGCCAGCAGCGGCGAAGGGACAGGCTCCTACGAGCAGTACTTC
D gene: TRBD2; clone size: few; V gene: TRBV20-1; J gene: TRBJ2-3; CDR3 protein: CSAATSGSTDTQYF; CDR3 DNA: TGCAGTGCCGCGACTAGCGGGAGCACAGATACGCAGTATTTT
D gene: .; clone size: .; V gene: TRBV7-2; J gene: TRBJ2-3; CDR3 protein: CASSPAGIRTDTQYF; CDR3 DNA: TGTGCCAGCAGCCCGGCGGGGATTCGCACAGATACGCAGTATTTT
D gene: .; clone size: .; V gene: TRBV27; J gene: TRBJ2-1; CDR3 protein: CASSSNYHEQFF; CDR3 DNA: TGTGCCAGCAGTTCGAACTATCATGAGCAGTTCTTC
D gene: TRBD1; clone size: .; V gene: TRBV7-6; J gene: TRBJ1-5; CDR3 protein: CASSLGQGSGANQPQHF; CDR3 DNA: TGTGCCAGCAGCTTAGGACAGGGAAGTGGGGCCAATCAGCCCCAGCATTTT
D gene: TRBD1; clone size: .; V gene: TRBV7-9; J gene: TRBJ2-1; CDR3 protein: CASSPHASGGNEQFF; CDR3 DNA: TGTGCCAGCAGCCCGCACGCGTCAGGGGGCAATGAGCAGTTCTTC
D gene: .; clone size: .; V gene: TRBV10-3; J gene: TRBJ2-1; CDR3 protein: CAISDSPGSAEQFF; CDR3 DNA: TGTGCCATCAGTGATAGCCCAGGATCAGCTGAGCAGTTCTTC
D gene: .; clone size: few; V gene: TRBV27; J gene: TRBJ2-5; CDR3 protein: CASSLSPNGETQYF; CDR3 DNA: TGTGCCAGCAGTTTATCCCCCAATGGGGAGACCCAGTACTTC
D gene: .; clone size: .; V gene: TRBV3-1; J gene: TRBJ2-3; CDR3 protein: CASKRCADQCSTDTQYF; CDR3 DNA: TGTGCCAGCAAACGCTGCGCAGACCAATGTAGCACAGATACGCAGTATTTT
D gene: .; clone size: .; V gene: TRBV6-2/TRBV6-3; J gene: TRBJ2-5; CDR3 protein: CASGAVIRETQYF; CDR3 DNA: TGTGCCAGCGGGGCGGTCATCCGGGAGACCCAGTACTTC
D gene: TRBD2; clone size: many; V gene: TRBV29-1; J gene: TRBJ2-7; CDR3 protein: CSVDRLAGNYEQYF; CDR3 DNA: TGCAGCGTTGATCGCCTAGCGGGGAACTACGAGCAGTACTTC
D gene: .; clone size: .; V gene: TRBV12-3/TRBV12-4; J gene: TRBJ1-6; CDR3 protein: CASKIGADSPLHF; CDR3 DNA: TGTGCCAGCAAAATCGGGGCGGATTCACCCCTCCACTTT
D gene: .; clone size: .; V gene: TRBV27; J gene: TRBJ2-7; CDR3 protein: CASSLSWSTSYEQYF; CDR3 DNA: TGTGCCAGCAGTTTATCGTGGTCTACCTCCTACGAGCAGTACTTC
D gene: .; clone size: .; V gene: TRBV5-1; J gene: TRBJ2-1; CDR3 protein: CASIGGPTYNEQFF; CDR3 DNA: TGCGCCAGCATTGGGGGGCCGACCTACAATGAGCAGTTCTTC
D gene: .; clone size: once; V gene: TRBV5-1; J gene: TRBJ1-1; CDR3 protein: CASHQGGGTEAFF; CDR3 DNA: TGCGCCAGCCACCAGGGTGGCGGGACTGAAGCTTTCTTT
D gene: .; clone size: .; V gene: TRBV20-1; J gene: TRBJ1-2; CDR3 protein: CSATDGTSAGYTF; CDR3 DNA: TGCAGTGCCACAGACGGAACCTCCGCGGGCTACACCTTC
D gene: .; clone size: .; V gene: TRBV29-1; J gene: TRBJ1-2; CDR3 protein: CSVEEGGRYYGYTF; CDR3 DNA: TGCAGCGTTGAAGAGGGGGGGCGTTACTATGGCTACACCTTC
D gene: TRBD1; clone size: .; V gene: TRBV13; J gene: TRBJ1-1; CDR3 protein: CASSLRDRGLNTEAFF; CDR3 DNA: TGTGCCAGCAGCTTAAGGGACAGGGGACTGAACACTGAAGCTTTCTTT
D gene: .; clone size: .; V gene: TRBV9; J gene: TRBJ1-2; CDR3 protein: CASSSPGLPNYGYTF; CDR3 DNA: TGTGCCAGCAGCTCCCCGGGACTTCCAAACTATGGCTACACCTTC
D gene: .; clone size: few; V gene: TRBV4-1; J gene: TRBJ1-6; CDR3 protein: CASSPPSGSPLHF; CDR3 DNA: TGCGCCAGCAGCCCCCCCTCGGGCTCACCCCTCCACTTT
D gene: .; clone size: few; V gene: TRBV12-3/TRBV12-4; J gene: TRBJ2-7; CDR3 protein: CASSHTPGYEQYF; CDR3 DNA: TGTGCCAGCAGCCATACGCCCGGTTACGAGCAGTACTTC
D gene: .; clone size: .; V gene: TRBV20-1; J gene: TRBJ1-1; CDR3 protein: CSAGPVEETFF; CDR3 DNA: TGCAGTGCCGGACCGGTGGAAGAAACTTTCTTT
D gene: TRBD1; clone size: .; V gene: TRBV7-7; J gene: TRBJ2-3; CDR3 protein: CASSLGQGNPDTQYF; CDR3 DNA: TGTGCCAGCAGCTTGGGACAGGGGAACCCAGATACGCAGTATTTT
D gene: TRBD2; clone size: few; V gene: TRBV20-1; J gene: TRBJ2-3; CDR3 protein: CSARDGGLATDTQYF; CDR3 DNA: TGCAGTGCTAGAGATGGAGGACTAGCGACAGATACGCAGTATTTT
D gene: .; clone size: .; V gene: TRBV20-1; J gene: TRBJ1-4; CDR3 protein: CSARSQTIRGEKLFF; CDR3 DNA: TGCAGTGCTAGGTCCCAGACCATAAGGGGTGAAAAACTGTTTTTT
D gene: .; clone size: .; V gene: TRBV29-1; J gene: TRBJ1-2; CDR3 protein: CSVESGGGYTF; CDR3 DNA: TGCAGCGTTGAGTCCGGAGGGGGCTACACCTTC
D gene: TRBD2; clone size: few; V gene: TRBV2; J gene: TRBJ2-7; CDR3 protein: CASILAGFEQYF; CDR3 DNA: TGTGCCAGCATACTAGCGGGGTTCGAGCAGTACTTC
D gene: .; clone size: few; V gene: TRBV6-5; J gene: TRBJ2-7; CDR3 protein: CATTAHYEQYF; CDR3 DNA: TGTGCCACTACGGCCCACTACGAGCAGTACTTC
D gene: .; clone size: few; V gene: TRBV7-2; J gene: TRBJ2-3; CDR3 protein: CASSANGATDTQYF; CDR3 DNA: TGTGCCAGCAGCGCCAACGGGGCCACAGATACGCAGTATTTT
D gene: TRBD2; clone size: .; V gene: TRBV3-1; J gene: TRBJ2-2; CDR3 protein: CASSPSGGAGGELFF; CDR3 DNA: TGTGCCAGCAGCCCCTCCGGGGGGGCAGGCGGGGAGCTGTTTTTT
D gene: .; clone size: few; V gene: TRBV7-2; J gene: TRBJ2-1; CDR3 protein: CASSFNSGNEQFF; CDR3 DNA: TGTGCCAGCAGCTTTAATAGCGGTAATGAGCAGTTCTTC
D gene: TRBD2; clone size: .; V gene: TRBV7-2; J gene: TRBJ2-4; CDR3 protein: CASSQTSGSEQYF; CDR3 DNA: TGTGCCAGCAGCCAGACTAGCGGGTCTGAGCAGTACTTC
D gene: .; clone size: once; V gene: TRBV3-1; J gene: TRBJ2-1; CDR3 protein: CPSSPPTTSNEQFF; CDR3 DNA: TGTCCCAGCAGCCCGCCGACTACTTCCAATGAGCAGTTCTTC
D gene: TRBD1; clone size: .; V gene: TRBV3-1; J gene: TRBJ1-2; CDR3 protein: CASSREGNRGYYGYTF; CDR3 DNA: TGTGCCAGCAGCCGTGAGGGGAACAGGGGATACTATGGCTACACCTTC
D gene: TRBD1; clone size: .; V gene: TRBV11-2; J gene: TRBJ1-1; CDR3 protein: CASSLGDRAEAFF; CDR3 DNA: TGTGCCAGCAGCTTAGGGGACAGGGCAGAAGCTTTCTTT
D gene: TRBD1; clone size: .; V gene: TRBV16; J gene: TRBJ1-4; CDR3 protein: CASSRLIDRAKNEKLFF; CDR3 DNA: TGTGCCAGCAGCCGACTTATTGACAGGGCTAAAAATGAAAAACTGTTTTTT
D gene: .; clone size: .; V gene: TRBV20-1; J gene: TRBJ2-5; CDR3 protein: CSARAPLAPTDEQYF; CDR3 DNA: TGCAGTGCTAGAGCCCCTCTAGCGCCCACGGATGAGCAGTACTTC
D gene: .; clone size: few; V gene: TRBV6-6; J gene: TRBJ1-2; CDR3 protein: CASTEVQGLYGYTF; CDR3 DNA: TGTGCCAGCACCGAGGTACAGGGCCTCTATGGCTACACCTTC
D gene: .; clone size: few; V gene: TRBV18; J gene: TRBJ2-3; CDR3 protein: CASSEVLTDTQYF; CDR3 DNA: TGTGCCAGCTCAGAAGTACTGACAGATACGCAGTATTTT
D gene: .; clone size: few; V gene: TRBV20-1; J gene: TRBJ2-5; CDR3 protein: CAGRQETQYF; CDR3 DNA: TGTGCGGGACGACAAGAGACCCAGTACTTC
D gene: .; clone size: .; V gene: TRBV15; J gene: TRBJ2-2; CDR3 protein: CATSRGRGNTGELFF; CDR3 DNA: TGTGCCACCAGCAGGGGACGAGGGAACACCGGGGAGCTGTTTTTT
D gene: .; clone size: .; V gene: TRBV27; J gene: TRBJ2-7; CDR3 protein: CASRDFSDEQYF; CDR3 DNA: TGTGCCAGCAGGGACTTCTCCGACGAGCAGTACTTC
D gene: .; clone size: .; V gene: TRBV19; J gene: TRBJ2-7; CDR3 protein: CASSMPASSSYNEQYF; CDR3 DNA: TGTGCCAGTAGTATGCCGGCCTCGAGCTCCTACAATGAGCAGTACTTC
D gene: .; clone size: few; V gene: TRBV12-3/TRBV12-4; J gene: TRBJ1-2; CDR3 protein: CASSFLSTNGYTF; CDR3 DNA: TGTGCCAGCAGTTTCCTGAGCACCAATGGCTACACCTTC
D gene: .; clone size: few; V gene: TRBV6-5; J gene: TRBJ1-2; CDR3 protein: CASSPWGENYGYTF; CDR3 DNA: TGTGCCAGCAGCCCGTGGGGGGAAAACTATGGCTACACCTTC
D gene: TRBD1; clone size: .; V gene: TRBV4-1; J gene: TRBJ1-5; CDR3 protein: CASSLMGQQGSQPQHF; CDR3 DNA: TGCGCCAGCAGCCTTATGGGACAGCAGGGGAGTCAGCCCCAGCATTTT
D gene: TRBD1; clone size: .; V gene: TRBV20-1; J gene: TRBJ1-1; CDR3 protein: CSASLGQGAGGVNTEAFF; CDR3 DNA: TGCAGTGCTAGCCTGGGACAGGGGGCCGGTGGGGTAAACACTGAAGCTTTCTTT
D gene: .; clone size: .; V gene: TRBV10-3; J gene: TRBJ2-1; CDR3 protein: CAISVDGDDEQFF; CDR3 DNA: TGTGCCATCAGCGTAGATGGGGACGATGAGCAGTTCTTC
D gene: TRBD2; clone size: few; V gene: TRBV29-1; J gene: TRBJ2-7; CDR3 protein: CSVSHRLAGGYEQYF; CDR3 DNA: TGCAGCGTCTCCCACCGACTAGCGGGAGGTTACGAGCAGTACTTC